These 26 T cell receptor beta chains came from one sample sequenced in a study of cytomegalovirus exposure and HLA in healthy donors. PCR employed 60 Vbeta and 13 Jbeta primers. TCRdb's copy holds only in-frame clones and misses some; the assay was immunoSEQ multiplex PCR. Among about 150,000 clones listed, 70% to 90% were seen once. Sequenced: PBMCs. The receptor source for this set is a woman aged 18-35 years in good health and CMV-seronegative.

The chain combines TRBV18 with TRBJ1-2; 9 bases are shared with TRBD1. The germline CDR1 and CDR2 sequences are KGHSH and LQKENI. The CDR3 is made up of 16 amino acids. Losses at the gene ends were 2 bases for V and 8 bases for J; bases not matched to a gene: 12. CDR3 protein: CASSPTVGTGIYGYTF. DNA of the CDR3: TGTGCCAGCTCACCAACAGTCGGGACAGGGATTTACGGCTACACCTTC.

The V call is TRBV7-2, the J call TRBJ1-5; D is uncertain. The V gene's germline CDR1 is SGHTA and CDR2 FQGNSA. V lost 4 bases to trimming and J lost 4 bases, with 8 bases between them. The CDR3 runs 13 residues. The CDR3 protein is CASSSRDNQPQHF. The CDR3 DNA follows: TGTGCCAGCAGCTCCCGGGATAATCAGCCCCAGCATTTT. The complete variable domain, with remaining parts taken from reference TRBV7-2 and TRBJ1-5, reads GAGVSQSPSNKVTEKGKDVELRCDPISGHTALYWYRQSLGQGLEFLIYFQGNSAPDKSGLPSDRFSAERTGGSVSTLTIQRTQQEDSAVYLCASSSRDNQPQHFGDGTRLSIL.

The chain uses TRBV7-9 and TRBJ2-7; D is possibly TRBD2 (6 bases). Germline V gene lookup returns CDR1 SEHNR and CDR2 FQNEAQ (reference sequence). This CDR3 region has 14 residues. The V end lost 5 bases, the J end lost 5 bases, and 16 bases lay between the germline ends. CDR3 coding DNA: TGTGCCAGCAGCAGGGCCGGGACTCGGGACGAGCAGTACTTC. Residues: CASSRAGTRDEQYF.

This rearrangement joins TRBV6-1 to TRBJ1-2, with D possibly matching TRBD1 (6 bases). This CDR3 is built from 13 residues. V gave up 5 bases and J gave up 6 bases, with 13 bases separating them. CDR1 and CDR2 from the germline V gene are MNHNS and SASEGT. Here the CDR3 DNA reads TGTGCCAGCAGTTATAACAGGGTACATGGCTACACCTTC. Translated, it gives CASSYNRVHGYTF.

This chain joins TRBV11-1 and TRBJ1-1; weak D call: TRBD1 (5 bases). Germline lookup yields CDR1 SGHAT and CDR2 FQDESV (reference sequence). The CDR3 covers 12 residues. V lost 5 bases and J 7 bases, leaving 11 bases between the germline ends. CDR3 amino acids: CASSGGMGEAFF. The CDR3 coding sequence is TGTGCCAGCAGCGGGGGGATGGGTGAAGCTTTCTTT.

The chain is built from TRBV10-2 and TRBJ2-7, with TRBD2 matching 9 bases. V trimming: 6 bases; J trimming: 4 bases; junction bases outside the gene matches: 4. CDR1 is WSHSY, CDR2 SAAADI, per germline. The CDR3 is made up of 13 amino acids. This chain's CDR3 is CASSGLATYEQYF. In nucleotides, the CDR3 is TGCGCCAGCAGCGGACTAGCGACTTACGAGCAGTACTTC.

The CDR3 nucleotides read TGTGCCTGGAGTGTAGCCCCTGAGCAGTTCTTC. It is translated as CAWSVAPEQFF. The chain couples TRBV30 to TRBJ2-1; no clear D gene. This CDR3 contains 11 residues. Looked up from germline, CDR1 is GTSNPN and CDR2 is SVGIG (reference sequence). V was trimmed by 0 bases and J by 9 bases, leaving 6 bases between them.

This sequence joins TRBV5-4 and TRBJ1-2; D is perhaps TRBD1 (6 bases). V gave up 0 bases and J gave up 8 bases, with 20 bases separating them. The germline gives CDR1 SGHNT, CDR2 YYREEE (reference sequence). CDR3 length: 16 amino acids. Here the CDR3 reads CASSLAVSDRPMGYTF. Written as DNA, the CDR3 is TGTGCCAGCAGCTTGGCGGTCTCCGACAGGCCCATGGGCTACACCTTC.

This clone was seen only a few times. CDR3 sequence (DNA): TGCGCCAGCAGCCCTTGGGACAGCCGCCTACAGCCCCAGCATTTT. Translating it yields CASSPWDSRLQPQHF. The gene calls are TRBV4-1 and TRBJ1-5, with 7 positions matching TRBD1. The J segment lost 7 bases and the V segment lost 4 bases, leaving 10 bases of the junction unmatched. The CDR3 has 15 residues. The germline V gene has CDR1 MGHRA and CDR2 YSYEKL.

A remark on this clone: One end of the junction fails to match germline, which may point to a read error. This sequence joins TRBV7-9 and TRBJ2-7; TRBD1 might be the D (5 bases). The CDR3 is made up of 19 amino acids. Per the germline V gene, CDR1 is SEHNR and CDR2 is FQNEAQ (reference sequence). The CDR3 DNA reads TGTTCCAGCAGCTTCGTCTCAGGGCTCGAATACTCGTCGGACTACGAGCAGTACTTC. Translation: CSSSFVSGLEYSSDYEQYF.

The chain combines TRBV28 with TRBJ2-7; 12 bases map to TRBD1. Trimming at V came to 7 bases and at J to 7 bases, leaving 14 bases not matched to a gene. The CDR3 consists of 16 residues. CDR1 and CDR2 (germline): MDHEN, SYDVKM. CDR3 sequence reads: CASTSRGGQGAGEQYF. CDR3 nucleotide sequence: TGTGCCAGCACCTCCAGGGGGGGACAGGGGGCAGGGGAGCAGTACTTC.

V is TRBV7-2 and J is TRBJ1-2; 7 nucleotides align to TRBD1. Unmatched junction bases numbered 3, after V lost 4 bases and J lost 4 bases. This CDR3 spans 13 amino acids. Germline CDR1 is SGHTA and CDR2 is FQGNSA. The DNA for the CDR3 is TGTGCCAGCAGCTCCACAGGGGCCTATGGCTACACCTTC. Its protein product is CASSSTGAYGYTF.

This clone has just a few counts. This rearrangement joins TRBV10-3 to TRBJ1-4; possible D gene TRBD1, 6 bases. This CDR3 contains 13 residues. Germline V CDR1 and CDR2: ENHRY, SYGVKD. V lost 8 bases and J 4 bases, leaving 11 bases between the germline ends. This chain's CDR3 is CAIGRQVNEKLFF. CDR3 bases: TGTGCCATCGGAAGACAGGTTAATGAAAAACTGTTTTTT.

The CDR3, as DNA: TGTGCCAGCAGTTTACCCGTCTACGGGAGGGGGTACGAGCAGTACTTC. Translating gives CASSLPVYGRGYEQYF. This rearrangement joins TRBV28 to TRBJ2-7, with 8 bases aligning to TRBD2. V shed 2 bases and J 4 bases; nucleotides not matched to a gene: 10. CDR3 length equals 16 residues. CDR1 is MDHEN, CDR2 SYDVKM, per germline.

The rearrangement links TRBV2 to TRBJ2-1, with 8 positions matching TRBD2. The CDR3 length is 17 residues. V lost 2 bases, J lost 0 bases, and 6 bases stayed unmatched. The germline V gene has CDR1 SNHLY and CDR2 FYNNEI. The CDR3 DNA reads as TGTGCCAGCAGTGAAATGGCGGGAGGAAGCTCCTACAATGAGCAGTTCTTC. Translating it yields CASSEMAGGSSYNEQFF. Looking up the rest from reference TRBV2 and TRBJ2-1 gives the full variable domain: EPEVTQTPSHQVTQMGQEVILRCVPISNHLYFYWYRQILGQKVEFLVSFYNNEISEKSEIFDDQFSVERPDGSNFTLKIRSTKLEDSAMYFCASSEMAGGSSYNEQFFGPGTRLTVL.

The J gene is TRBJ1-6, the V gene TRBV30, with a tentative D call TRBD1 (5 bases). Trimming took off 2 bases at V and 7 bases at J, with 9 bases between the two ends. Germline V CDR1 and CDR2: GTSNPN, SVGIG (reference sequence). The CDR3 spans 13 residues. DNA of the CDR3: TGTGCCTGGAGTCAAGGGGCGAATTCACCCCTCCACTTT. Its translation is CAWSQGANSPLHF. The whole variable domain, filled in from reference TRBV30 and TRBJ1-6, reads SQTIHQWPATLVQPVGSPLSLECTVEGTSNPNLYWYRQAAGRGLQLLFYSVGIGQISSEVPQNLSASRPQDRQFILSSKKLLLSDSGFYLCAWSQGANSPLHFGNGTRLTVT.

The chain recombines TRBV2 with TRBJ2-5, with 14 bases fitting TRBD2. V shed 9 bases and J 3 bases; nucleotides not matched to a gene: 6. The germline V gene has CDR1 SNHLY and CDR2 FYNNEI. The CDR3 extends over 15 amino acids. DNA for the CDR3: TGTGCCAGTAGAGGACTAGCGGGAGGTAAAGAGACCCAGTACTTC. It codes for CASRGLAGGKETQYF.

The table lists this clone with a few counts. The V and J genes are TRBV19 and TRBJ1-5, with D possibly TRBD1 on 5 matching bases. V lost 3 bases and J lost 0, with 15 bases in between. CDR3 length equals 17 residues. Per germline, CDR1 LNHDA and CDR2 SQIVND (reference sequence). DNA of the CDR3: TGTGCCAGTAGTATGGAAGGGACGGACTATAGCAATCAGCCCCAGCATTTT. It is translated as CASSMEGTDYSNQPQHF.

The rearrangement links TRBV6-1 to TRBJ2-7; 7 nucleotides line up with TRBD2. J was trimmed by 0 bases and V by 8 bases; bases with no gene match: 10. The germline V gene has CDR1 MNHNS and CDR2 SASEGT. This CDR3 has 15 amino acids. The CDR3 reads CASAGVSVYSYEQYF. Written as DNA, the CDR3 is TGTGCCAGCGCGGGGGTTTCCGTCTACTCCTACGAGCAGTACTTC.

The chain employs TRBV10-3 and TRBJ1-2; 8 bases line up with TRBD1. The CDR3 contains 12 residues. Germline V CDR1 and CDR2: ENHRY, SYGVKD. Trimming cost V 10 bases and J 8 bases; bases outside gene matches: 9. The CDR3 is CATQGAAGGYTF. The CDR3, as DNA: TGTGCCACCCAGGGGGCCGCCGGCGGCTACACCTTC.

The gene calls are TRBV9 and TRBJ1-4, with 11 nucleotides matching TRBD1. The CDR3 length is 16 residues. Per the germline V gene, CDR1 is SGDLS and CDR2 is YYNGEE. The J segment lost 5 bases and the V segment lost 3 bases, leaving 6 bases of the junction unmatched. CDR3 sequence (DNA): TGTGCCAGCAGCGCAAGTCGGGACAGGGGGAATGAAAAACTGTTTTTT. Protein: CASSASRDRGNEKLFF.

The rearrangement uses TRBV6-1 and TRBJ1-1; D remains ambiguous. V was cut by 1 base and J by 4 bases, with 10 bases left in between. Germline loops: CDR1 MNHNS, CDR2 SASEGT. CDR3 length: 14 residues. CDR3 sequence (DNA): TGTGCCAGCAGTGAAGTGACGGGTAGCACTGAAGCTTTCTTT. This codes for CASSEVTGSTEAFF.

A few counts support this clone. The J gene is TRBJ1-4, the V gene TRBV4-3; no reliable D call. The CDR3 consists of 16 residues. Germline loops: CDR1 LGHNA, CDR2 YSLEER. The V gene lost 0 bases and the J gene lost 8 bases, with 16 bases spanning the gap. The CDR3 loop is CASSQDVPPRGEKLFF. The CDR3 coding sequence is TGCGCCAGCAGCCAAGATGTCCCTCCTAGAGGGGAAAAACTGTTTTTT.

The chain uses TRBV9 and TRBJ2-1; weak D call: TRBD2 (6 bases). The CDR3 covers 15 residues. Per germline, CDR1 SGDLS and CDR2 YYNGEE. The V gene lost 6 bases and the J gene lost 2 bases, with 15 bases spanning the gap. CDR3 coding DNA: TGTGCCAGCACCAGATCCGGGACTGCCTACAATGAGCAGTTCTTC. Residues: CASTRSGTAYNEQFF.

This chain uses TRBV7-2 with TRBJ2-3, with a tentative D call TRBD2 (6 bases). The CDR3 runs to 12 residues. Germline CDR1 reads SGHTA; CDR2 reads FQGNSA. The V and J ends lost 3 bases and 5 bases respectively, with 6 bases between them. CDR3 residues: CASSFSGDTQYF. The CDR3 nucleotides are TGTGCCAGCAGCTTTAGCGGAGATACGCAGTATTTT.

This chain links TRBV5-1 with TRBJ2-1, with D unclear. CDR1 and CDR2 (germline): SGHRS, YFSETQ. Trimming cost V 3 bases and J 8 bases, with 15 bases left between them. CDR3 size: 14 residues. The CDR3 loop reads CASSSLPPPDEQFF. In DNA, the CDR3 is TGCGCCAGCAGCTCGCTACCCCCCCCGGATGAGCAGTTCTTC.